The next 32 T cell receptor beta chains were all read from a single sample in a study of T cell responses to AZD1222 COVID-19 vaccine. The assay was immunoSEQ multiplex PCR, and TCRdb's table has in-frame clones only and misses some. The sample lists roughly 100,000 clones, about 87% occurring once. Sequences were derived from peripheral blood, sampled 28 days after the second AZD1222 dose. The source is an adult who received the AZD1222 COVID-19 vaccine.

The chain couples TRBV14 to TRBJ1-2; D remains unclear. Trimming removed 0 bases from V and 7 bases from J, with 12 bases in between. The CDR3 has 14 amino acids. The germline CDR1 and CDR2 sequences are SGHDN and FVKESK. CDR3 in DNA: TGTGCCAGCAGCCAAGAGGGCCGGAGAGGTGGCTACACCTTC. It translates to CASSQEGRRGGYTF.

The V gene is TRBV7-8, the J gene TRBJ1-2, with 9 bases fitting TRBD1. V was clipped by 5 bases and J by 8 bases; unmatched bases: 9. This CDR3 contains 14 residues. Germline CDR1 reads SGHVS; CDR2 reads FQNEAQ. CDR3 in DNA: TGTGCCAGCAGCACCCTGACAGGGGGTGCCGGCTACACCTTC. Translating it yields CASSTLTGGAGYTF.

This chain links TRBV7-2 with TRBJ2-7, with D perhaps given as TRBD1 or TRBD2 (6 bases each). V was shortened by 4 bases and J by 4 bases, with 17 bases between the two germline ends. CDR3 length: 15 amino acids. The germline V gene has CDR1 SGHTA and CDR2 FQGNSA. The CDR3 coding sequence is TGTGCCAGCAGCTCGCTGGGGGGCGCTGGGTACGAGCAGTACTTC. It encodes CASSSLGGAGYEQYF.

The V gene is TRBV28, the J gene TRBJ2-7; maybe TRBD1 (6 bases). The V gene lost 6 bases and the J gene lost 6 bases, with 12 bases spanning the gap. This CDR3 spans 12 amino acids. Germline lookup yields CDR1 MDHEN and CDR2 SYDVKM. CDR3 loop: CASSSQGLEQYF. CDR3 DNA sequence: TGTGCCAGCAGCTCTCAGGGGCTCGAGCAGTACTTC.

The chain uses TRBV15 and TRBJ2-7; 9 nucleotides align to TRBD1. The CDR3 is 15 residues long. Germline assignment: CDR1 LNHNV and CDR2 YYDKDF (reference sequence). With V trimmed by 2 bases and J by 5 bases, 7 bases remained unmatched. The CDR3 sequence is CATSRSRTGEDEQYF. The CDR3 DNA is TGTGCCACCAGCAGAAGCAGGACAGGGGAGGACGAGCAGTACTTC.

The rearrangement joins TRBV12-3 or TRBV12-4 to TRBJ1-2; no definite D call. The V end was cut by 3 bases, the J end by 4 bases, with 6 bases between. The CDR3 runs 12 residues. CDR3 bases: TGTGCCAGCAGTTTGTTCTCCTATGGCTACACCTTC. It codes for CASSLFSYGYTF.

The chain joins TRBV29-1 to TRBJ2-7; perhaps D is TRBD1 or TRBD2 (5 bases each). The germline V and J ends were trimmed by 7 bases and 6 bases, with 13 bases remaining between them. Germline V gene lookup returns CDR1 SQVTM and CDR2 ANQGSEA. The CDR3 runs 11 residues. The DNA for the CDR3 is TGCAGCGCCCGGATTGGGGGCGAGCAGTACTTC. Amino acids: CSARIGGEQYF.

This clone has a handful of counts. The V gene is TRBV6-1, the J gene TRBJ1-4; no reliable D call. Trimming left V 0 bases short and J 2 bases short, with 10 bases between. The germline CDR1 and CDR2 sequences are MNHNS and SASEGT. This CDR3 comprises 16 residues. CDR3 sequence reads: CASSEARRVTNEKLFF. The CDR3 DNA reads as TGTGCCAGCAGTGAAGCGCGGAGGGTGACTAATGAAAAACTGTTTTTT.

Here the CDR3 reads CASSLVLAGGGDEQFF. CDR3 nucleotides: TGTGCCAGCAGTTTAGTTCTAGCGGGAGGGGGCGATGAGCAGTTCTTC. The rearrangement uses TRBV27 and TRBJ2-1, with 12 positions matching TRBD2. CDR1 is MNHEY, CDR2 SMNVEV, per germline (reference sequence). Germline trimming cut 2 bases from V and 8 bases from J; bases unmatched to any gene: 7. There are 16 residues in the CDR3.

CDR3 in DNA: TGTGCCACCAGTGATCGCTCCCCGGGAGGAGCAGATACGCAGTATTTT. Residues: CATSDRSPGGADTQYF. J is TRBJ2-3 and V is TRBV24-1; TRBD2 matches at 7 bases. The germline gives CDR1 KGHDR, CDR2 SFDVKD. The CDR3 spans 16 residues. Trimming removed 3 bases from V and 4 bases from J; junction bases left unmatched: 9.

Here the CDR3 DNA reads TGTGCCAGCAGGCACGGGGCGGGGGCCGGGGAGCTGTTTTTT. Amino acids: CASRHGAGAGELFF. The chain combines TRBV6-5 with TRBJ2-2; 7 nucleotides line up with TRBD2. After removal of 6 bases from V and 6 bases from J, the junction contained 7 bases not matched to a gene. This CDR3 is built from 14 residues. CDR1 is MNHEY and CDR2 is SVGAGI in the germline V gene.

This clone has only a few counts. J is TRBJ1-1 and V is TRBV18; 7 bases agree with TRBD1. Looked up from germline, CDR1 is KGHSH and CDR2 is LQKENI. V trimming: 2 bases; J trimming: 4 bases; junction bases outside the gene matches: 7. The CDR3 extends over 15 amino acids. CDR3 residues: CASSPGGQLTTEAFF. In nucleotides, the CDR3 is TGTGCCAGCTCACCAGGGGGACAGCTAACCACTGAAGCTTTCTTT.

The rearrangement uses TRBV29-1 and TRBJ1-3; tentatively, D is TRBD1 (5 bases). With 3 bases removed from V and 3 bases from J, the gap between germline ends came to 6 bases. The CDR3 is made up of 12 amino acids. The germline V gene has CDR1 SQVTM and CDR2 ANQGSEA. Written as DNA, the CDR3 is TGCAGCGTTGAGGGACTTGGAAACACCATATATTTT. This codes for CSVEGLGNTIYF. Drawing the rest from reference TRBV29-1 and TRBJ1-3, the complete variable domain is SAVISQKPSRDICQRGTSLTIQCQVDSQVTMMFWYRQQPGQSLTLIATANQGSEATYESGFVIDKFPISRPNLTFSTLTVSNMSPEDSSIYLCSVEGLGNTIYFGEGSWLTVV.

J is TRBJ2-5 and V is TRBV7-8, with 9 bases that match TRBD1. Germline assignment: CDR1 SGHVS and CDR2 FQNEAQ. The V segment lost 6 bases and the J segment 2 bases; nucleotides outside the gene matches: 4. The CDR3 extends over 14 amino acids. In nucleotides, the CDR3 is TGTGCCAGCAGTACGGACAGGGGTCAAGAGACCCAGTACTTC. Its translation is CASSTDRGQETQYF.

The chain combines TRBV19 with TRBJ1-3; unclear D gene. V shed 5 bases and J shed 1 base, with 3 bases lying between them. CDR3 size: 12 residues. CDR1 is LNHDA and CDR2 is SQIVND in the germline V gene (reference sequence). The CDR3, as DNA: TGTGCCAGTAGTTTTTCTGGAAACACCATATATTTT. Translating it yields CASSFSGNTIYF.

The chain uses TRBV7-3 and TRBJ2-1; D is possibly TRBD2 (6 bases). This CDR3 comprises 16 residues. Trimming took 5 bases from V and 6 from J, leaving 20 bases between them. Germline assignment: CDR1 SGHTA and CDR2 FQGTGA. The CDR3 DNA reads TGTGCCAGCAGCCCCATATCCCTGGCGGGGATCAATGAGCAGTTCTTC. Translated, it gives CASSPISLAGINEQFF.

The chain has TRBV2 and TRBJ1-5; perhaps TRBD1 as D (5 bases). CDR3 length: 14 amino acids. Per the germline V gene, CDR1 is SNHLY and CDR2 is FYNNEI. V was trimmed by 6 bases and J by 4 bases, leaving 13 bases between them. Here the CDR3 reads CASSLWDRNQPQHF. The CDR3 DNA is TGTGCCAGCAGCCTCTGGGACCGGAATCAGCCCCAGCATTTT.

Only one count was recorded for this clone. The gene calls are TRBV6-5 and TRBJ1-5; D not certain. CDR1 is MNHEY, CDR2 SVGAGI, per germline. This CDR3 has 13 amino acids. Trimming removed 3 bases from V and 4 bases from J, with 7 bases in between. The CDR3: CASSYIPNQPQHF. CDR3 nucleotides: TGTGCCAGCAGTTATATTCCGAATCAGCCCCAGCATTTT.

V is TRBV28 and J is TRBJ2-1; D assignment may be TRBD1 or TRBD2 (6 bases each). This CDR3 is built from 16 residues. Germline CDR1 is MDHEN and CDR2 is SYDVKM. The V end lost 5 bases, the J end lost 7 bases, and 21 bases lay between the germline ends. CDR3 in DNA: TGTGCCAGCAGTCGGGGCGGGACGGGGGCTTGGAATGAGCAGTTCTTC. Protein: CASSRGGTGAWNEQFF.

V is TRBV25-1 and J is TRBJ2-3; D is undetermined. Trimming shortened V by 4 bases and J by 6 bases, and 8 bases separated the two germline ends. Germline V gives CDR1 MGHDK, CDR2 SYGVNS. This CDR3 contains 12 residues. The CDR3 protein is CASSAPGDTQYF. CDR3 nucleotides: TGTGCCAGCAGTGCCCCGGGCGATACGCAGTATTTT.

This sequence joins TRBV3-1 (or the pseudogene TRBV3-2) and TRBJ2-1, with 16 bases matching TRBD2. This CDR3 is built from 17 residues. V was clipped by 5 bases and J by 7 bases; unmatched bases: 8. Germline V gene lookup returns CDR1 LGHDT and CDR2 YNNKEL (reference sequence). The CDR3 DNA is TGTGCCAGCAGCTCGGGACTAGCGGGAGGGCCCGGGAATGAGCAGTTCTTC. Translating it yields CASSSGLAGGPGNEQFF.

The J gene is TRBJ1-6, the V gene TRBV7-8, with 9 bases matching TRBD1. With 4 bases clipped from V and 6 bases from J, the junction kept 4 bases outside the gene matches. The CDR3 is 15 residues long. In germline, CDR1 is SGHVS, CDR2 FQNEAQ. The CDR3 region is CASSSGDRANSPLHF. CDR3 bases: TGTGCCAGCAGCTCAGGGGACAGGGCTAATTCACCCCTCCACTTT.

This chain uses TRBV29-1 with TRBJ2-7; D gene unclear. Trimming removed 0 bases at V and 3 bases at J, with 6 bases between. This CDR3 is built from 12 residues. Germline V gene sequence: CDR1 SQVTM, CDR2 ANQGSEA. In nucleotides, the CDR3 is TGCAGCGTTGAAGACACGATCTACGAGCAGTACTTC. It encodes CSVEDTIYEQYF.

V is TRBV28 and J is TRBJ1-1; D remains ambiguous. The V end lost 2 bases, the J end lost 8 bases, and 9 bases lay between the germline ends. Germline V gene data show CDR1 as MDHEN and CDR2 as SYDVKM. The CDR3 loop spans 12 amino acids. Written as DNA, the CDR3 is TGTGCCAGCAGTTTACTGAGGGCCGAAGCTTTCTTT. It yields the protein CASSLLRAEAFF.

This clone has a single count. The genes are TRBV7-9 and TRBJ2-3; D remains unclear. The germline gives CDR1 SEHNR, CDR2 FQNEAQ (reference sequence). The CDR3 consists of 13 residues. V was pared by 5 bases and J by 2 bases, with 8 bases between. The CDR3 region has the DNA TGTGCCAGCAGCGTGGACCTCACAGATACGCAGTATTTT. Its translation: CASSVDLTDTQYF.

The chain has TRBV6-5 and TRBJ1-3; D perhaps matches TRBD1 (5 bases). With 4 bases removed from V and 9 bases from J, the gap between germline ends came to 10 bases. The germline CDR1 and CDR2 sequences are MNHEY and SVGAGI. The CDR3 totals 12 residues. The CDR3: CASSFLGGTIYF. The CDR3 DNA reads as TGTGCCAGCAGTTTCTTGGGGGGCACCATATATTTT.

This clone was detected a few times. The chain couples TRBV4-2 to TRBJ2-1; D ambiguous. This CDR3 spans 13 amino acids. Germline CDR1 LGHNA, CDR2 YNFKEQ. The germline V and J ends were trimmed by 3 bases and 9 bases, with 12 bases remaining between them. The CDR3 region is CASSQATLGEQFF. The DNA of the CDR3 is TGTGCCAGCAGCCAGGCGACCCTCGGTGAGCAGTTCTTC.

The chain links TRBV27 to TRBJ1-5; D perhaps matches TRBD1 (6 bases). This CDR3 has 15 amino acids. Trimming took off 3 bases at V and 0 bases at J, with 9 bases between the two ends. In germline, CDR1 is MNHEY, CDR2 SMNVEV (reference sequence). The DNA of the CDR3 is TGTGCCAGCAGTTTGACAGGAAATAGCAATCAGCCCCAGCATTTT. Amino acids: CASSLTGNSNQPQHF.

The rearrangement links TRBV20-1 to TRBJ1-5; TRBD1 is a possible D gene (5 bases). Germline loops: CDR1 DFQATT, CDR2 SNEGSKA (reference sequence). The length of the CDR3 is 13 residues. V shed 3 bases and J shed 6 bases, with 12 bases lying between them. The CDR3 DNA sequence: TGCAGTGCTAGTTCAGGGTCGGGTCAGCCCCAGCATTTT. This gives the protein CSASSGSGQPQHF.

The chain combines TRBV7-2 with TRBJ2-6; 9 nucleotides align to TRBD1. Trimming cost V 5 bases and J 2 bases; bases outside gene matches: 4. Germline V gene sequence: CDR1 SGHTA, CDR2 FQGNSA. The CDR3 has 16 amino acids. The chain's CDR3 is CASSATGGTGANVLTF. The CDR3, as DNA: TGTGCCAGCAGCGCCACAGGGGGCACTGGGGCCAACGTCCTGACTTTC.

The genes are TRBV7-2 and TRBJ1-2; 8 bases agree with TRBD1. This CDR3 contains 16 residues. The V gene end was trimmed by 1 base and the J gene end by 5 bases; junction bases not matched to a gene: 9. Germline lookup yields CDR1 SGHTA and CDR2 FQGNSA. CDR3 loop: CASSLEGRTGQYGYTF. DNA for the CDR3: TGTGCCAGCAGCTTAGAAGGCCGGACAGGGCAGTATGGCTACACCTTC. Together with reference TRBV7-2 and TRBJ1-2, the CDR3 gives the full variable domain: GAGVSQSPSNKVTEKGKDVELRCDPISGHTALYWYRQSLGQGLEFLIYFQGNSAPDKSGLPSDRFSAERTGGSVSTLTIQRTQQEDSAVYLCASSLEGRTGQYGYTFGSGTRLTVV.

The V and J genes are TRBV4-1 and TRBJ2-5; 8 bases align to TRBD1. CDR1 is MGHRA and CDR2 is YSYEKL in the germline V gene. The CDR3 is 16 residues long. The ends lost 2 bases at V and 1 base at J; junction bases unmatched: 6. This CDR3 reads CASSQLLDRVQETQYF. For the CDR3, the DNA is TGCGCCAGCAGCCAACTCCTGGACAGGGTCCAAGAGACCCAGTACTTC.